Listed below are T cell receptor beta chains from one sample, sequenced in a study of blood T cell repertoires in COVID-19. Libraries were prepared by immunoSEQ multiplex PCR; TCRdb keeps only in-frame clonotypes and omits some of them. The repertoire consists of around 70,000 clones, with about nine tenths occurring once and the leading ten covering over 25%. The source material was peripheral blood. The receptors stem from an elderly woman with active or convalescent COVID-19. Each CDR3 is given with its conserved first and last residue. D genes are given only for firm matches. Clone size is stated in some rows and not others, as once, few, many or a class when expanded.

v_gene	d_gene	abundance	j_gene	CDR3nt	CDR3aa
TRBV18	TRBD1	NA	TRBJ1-6	TGTGCCAGCTCACCCTCCGTCGGGACAGCTTATAATTCACCCCTCCACTTT	CASSPSVGTAYNSPLHF
TRBV11-2	TRBD1	NA	TRBJ2-7	TGTGCCAGCAGCGCAACAGACAGGGGGTCCTACGAGCAGTACTTC	CASSATDRGSYEQYF
TRBV7-2	TRBD2	once	TRBJ2-7	TGTGCCAGCAGCTTAAGCAGACTAGCGGGGGGGAGGGAGCAGTACTTC	CASSLSRLAGGREQYF
TRBV7-8	TRBD2	NA	TRBJ2-1	TGTGCCAGCAGCTTCACCACTAGCGGGGGATACAATGAGCAGTTCTTC	CASSFTTSGGYNEQFF
TRBV29-1	TRBD1	once	TRBJ1-1	TGCAGCGCAGAGAAACAGGGGGTCACTGAAGCTTTCTTT	CSAEKQGVTEAFF
TRBV5-8	TRBD2	NA	TRBJ2-2	TGTGCCAGCAGCCTACCTCTAGCGGGGGATAACACCGGGGAGCTGTTTTTT	CASSLPLAGDNTGELFF
TRBV7-2	TRBD2	NA	TRBJ2-3	TGTGCCAGCAGCGCAACCCTGGGACTAGCGGGGGCAGATACGCAGTATTTT	CASSATLGLAGADTQYF
TRBV6-5	NA	NA	TRBJ2-3	TGTGCCAGCAGGGTCAGTTGGAGCACAGATACGCAGTATTTT	CASRVSWSTDTQYF
TRBV28	NA	NA	TRBJ2-1	TGTGCCAGCAGCCGGGTCTTATCCTCCTACAATGAGCAGTTCTTC	CASSRVLSSYNEQFF
TRBV29-1	NA	once	TRBJ1-5	TGCAGCCCTCGGGTTTCAATCTACCAGCCCCAGCATTTT	CSPRVSIYQPQHF
TRBV27	TRBD1	NA	TRBJ2-7	TGTGCCAGCAGTTCCAGGACAGGGGGCGAGGGCTCCTACGAGCAGTACTTC	CASSSRTGGEGSYEQYF
TRBV28	NA	few	TRBJ1-5	TGTGCCAGCAGTACTACAGGGCCCGATCAGCCCCAGCATTTT	CASSTTGPDQPQHF
TRBV25-1	NA	NA	TRBJ1-1	TGTGCCAGCATACCCGCCCAGGGGCGGAGAGGAGCTTTCTTT	CASIPAQGRRGAFF
TRBV5-4	NA	NA	TRBJ2-6	TGTGCCAGCAGCTCACTCGAGGGGGCCAACGTCCTGACTTTC	CASSSLEGANVLTF
TRBV11-2	NA	NA	TRBJ1-4	TGTGCCAGCAGCTTAGATCCTGGAGCAACTAATGAAAAACTGTTTTTT	CASSLDPGATNEKLFF
TRBV30	NA	NA	TRBJ1-5	TGTGCCTGGAGTGCCGGGACAAACCTCAATCAGCCCCAGCATTTT	CAWSAGTNLNQPQHF
TRBV10-3	TRBD1	NA	TRBJ2-5	TGTGCCATCAGCCACCGGGACAGAGAGACCCAGTACTTC	CAISHRDRETQYF
TRBV5-1	NA	NA	TRBJ1-5	TGCGCCAGCAGGCGTGATCCAAATCAGCCCCAGCATTTT	CASRRDPNQPQHF
TRBV9	TRBD2	NA	TRBJ2-1	TGTGCCAGCAGCGTCTTCGGGACTAGCGGATACAATGAGCAGTTCTTC	CASSVFGTSGYNEQFF
TRBV12-3/TRBV12-4	TRBD1	few	TRBJ1-1	TGTGCCAGCAGTTCCTCAGGGGGCACTGAAGCTTTCTTT	CASSSSGGTEAFF
TRBV27	NA	NA	TRBJ1-5	TGTGCCAGCAGTTCCCTTTTGGGCGTCCATCAGCCCCAGCATTTT	CASSSLLGVHQPQHF
TRBV15	TRBD1	NA	TRBJ1-4	TGTGCCACCAGCAGAAGACAGGGGGCGCGGGAAAAACTGTTTTTT	CATSRRQGAREKLFF
TRBV9	TRBD2	few	TRBJ2-5	TGTGCCAGCAGCGTTTGGTTAGGGACGGGAGGAGAGACCCAGTACTTC	CASSVWLGTGGETQYF
TRBV7-8	TRBD2	NA	TRBJ2-3	TGTGCCAGCAGCCTAGGAGCGGGGGGGCTTCCCACAGATACGCAGTATTTT	CASSLGAGGLPTDTQYF
TRBV27	TRBD2	NA	TRBJ2-7	TGTGCCAGCAGTCCGTTGTCTAGCGGAACCTACGAGCAGTACTTC	CASSPLSSGTYEQYF
TRBV25-1	TRBD1	NA	TRBJ1-6	TGTGCCAGCTCGGACCCCGGACAGGGGGTTTATTCACCCCTCCACTTT	CASSDPGQGVYSPLHF
TRBV14	TRBD1	NA	TRBJ1-2	TGTGCCAGCAGCCGGGACAGTTATGGGAACTATGGCTACACCTTC	CASSRDSYGNYGYTF
TRBV27	TRBD1	NA	TRBJ2-1	TGTGCCAGCACCCCGGACAGGGCCTTATACAATGAGCAGTTCTTC	CASTPDRALYNEQFF
TRBV2	NA	NA	TRBJ2-7	TGTGCCAGCAGGAGACAGGTATACGAGCAGTACTTC	CASRRQVYEQYF
TRBV10-2	NA	once	TRBJ1-2	TGCGCCAGCAGTCTGACAGACTATGGCTACACCTTC	CASSLTDYGYTF
TRBV3-1/TRBV3-2	TRBD2	NA	TRBJ2-1	TGTGCCAGCAGCGGGACTAGCGGGGGGTTAGATGAGCAGTTCTTC	CASSGTSGGLDEQFF
TRBV9	NA	NA	TRBJ2-7	TGTGCCAGCAGGACGCGGGGCTACGAGCAGTACTTC	CASRTRGYEQYF
TRBV5-6	TRBD1	NA	TRBJ1-2	TGTGCCAGCAGCACCATCCACAGGGGCTTCGGTGGCTACACCTTC	CASSTIHRGFGGYTF
TRBV24-1	NA	once	TRBJ1-5	TGTGCCACCAGTGACCGCGGTCAGCCCCAGCATTTT	CATSDRGQPQHF
TRBV14	TRBD1	NA	TRBJ2-7	TGTGCCAGCAGCCCCCTAGACAGGGAAATATCCGAGCAGTACTTC	CASSPLDREISEQYF
TRBV18	TRBD1	NA	TRBJ1-2	TGTGCCAGCTCACCACTCACAGGGGGAGCTAACTATGGCTACACCTTC	CASSPLTGGANYGYTF
TRBV19	TRBD1	NA	TRBJ2-7	TGTGCCAGTAGTATCCCACGACAGGGTGGGGGTTACGAGCAGTACTTC	CASSIPRQGGGYEQYF
TRBV5-6	TRBD1	NA	TRBJ2-5	TGTGCCAGCAGCTTCTACGGGACAGGGCCCCAAGAGACCCAGTACTTC	CASSFYGTGPQETQYF
TRBV3-1/TRBV3-2	TRBD2	NA	TRBJ2-2	TGTGCCAGCAGCCCCCTCTTCCGGGGGGGCTCCGGGGAGCTGTTTTTT	CASSPLFRGGSGELFF